One and the same sample provided the 15 T cell receptor beta chains below, sequenced in a study of blood T cell repertoires in COVID-19. TCRdb's copy holds only in-frame clones and misses some; the assay was immunoSEQ multiplex PCR. The table lists about 260,000 clones, about 91% of them singletons. The sample comprised peripheral blood. All receptors come from a person under 30 with COVID-19, enrolled during active disease.

The chain combines TRBV27 with TRBJ1-6; no firm D call. Germline CDR1 MNHEY, CDR2 SMNVEV (reference sequence). This CDR3 contains 15 residues. Trimming pared 1 base from V and 4 bases from J, leaving 8 bases between. CDR3 loop: CASSLFVKYNSPLHF. The CDR3 DNA is TGTGCCAGCAGTTTATTCGTAAAATATAATTCACCCCTCCACTTT.

The V and J genes are TRBV12-5 and TRBJ1-4; D possibly corresponds to TRBD1 (6 bases). The length of the CDR3 is 19 residues. V gave up 5 bases and J gave up 3 bases, with 25 bases separating them. In germline, CDR1 is LGHNT, CDR2 FRNRAP. The CDR3 here is CASGPGTGSSVRPNEKLFF. The CDR3 DNA reads as TGTGCTAGTGGTCCGGGAACAGGGTCATCCGTTCGACCTAATGAAAAACTGTTTTTT.

The chain uses TRBV5-5 and TRBJ1-1, with TRBD1 matching over 8 bases. The CDR3 is 14 residues long. The J segment lost 1 base and the V segment lost 3 bases, leaving 2 bases of the junction unmatched. In germline, CDR1 is SGHKS, CDR2 YYEKEE (reference sequence). CDR3 nucleotide sequence: TGTGCCAGCAGCTATGGGACAGGGAACACTGAAGCTTTCTTT. It yields the protein CASSYGTGNTEAFF.

V gene TRBV6-1 combines with J gene TRBJ1-4; 7 bases are a match to TRBD1. Germline V lookup: CDR1 MNHNS, CDR2 SASEGT. J lost 8 bases, V lost 3 bases, and 12 bases had no gene match. The CDR3 sequence is 16 residues long. The CDR3 is CASSDPRTGAPEKLFF. CDR3 coding DNA: TGTGCCAGCAGTGACCCCCGGACAGGCGCCCCGGAAAAACTGTTTTTT.

The genes are TRBV29-1 and TRBJ2-2, with 9 bases that match TRBD2. The CDR3 runs 18 residues. Trimming cost V 4 bases and J 8 bases; bases outside gene matches: 20. The V gene's germline CDR1 is SQVTM and CDR2 ANQGSEA. The CDR3 reads CSVGNTIAREGKTGELFF. For the CDR3, the DNA is TGCAGCGTTGGTAATACCATAGCGCGGGAGGGCAAAACTGGGGAGCTGTTTTTT.

The DNA of the CDR3 is TGTGCCAGCTCACTCGACATTCCAGCGGCCGAGCAGTACTTC. This sequence encodes CASSLDIPAAEQYF. The V call is TRBV18, the J call TRBJ2-7, with D maybe TRBD2 (5 bases). With 4 bases removed from V and 6 bases from J, the gap between germline ends came to 16 bases. Germline V gene sequence: CDR1 KGHSH, CDR2 LQKENI. The CDR3 has 14 amino acids.

This chain joins TRBV24-1 and TRBJ2-3, with a possible D match to TRBD2 (5 bases). Trimming took 8 bases from V and 5 from J, leaving 13 bases between them. Germline V gene lookup returns CDR1 KGHDR and CDR2 SFDVKD. CDR3 length: 13 residues. The CDR3 loop is CATKAAMGDTQYF. The CDR3 DNA is TGTGCCACCAAAGCGGCCATGGGAGATACGCAGTATTTT.

The chain uses TRBV7-2 and TRBJ2-7, with 10 bases matching TRBD2. The CDR3 spans 14 residues. Germline trimming cut 4 bases from V and 3 bases from J; bases unmatched to any gene: 3. The germline V gene encodes CDR1 SGHTA and CDR2 FQGNSA. CDR3 in DNA: TGTGCCAGCAGCTCAGCGGGGGGGAGCTACGAGCAGTACTTC. The encoded protein is CASSSAGGSYEQYF. Combining the CDR3 with reference TRBV7-2 and TRBJ2-7 gives the whole variable domain GAGVSQSPSNKVTEKGKDVELRCDPISGHTALYWYRQSLGQGLEFLIYFQGNSAPDKSGLPSDRFSAERTGGSVSTLTIQRTQQEDSAVYLCASSSAGGSYEQYFGPGTRLTVT.

The sample holds one count of this clone. The rearrangement links TRBV4-1 to TRBJ2-1; the match to TRBD2 covers 10 bases. With 1 base clipped from V and 7 bases from J, the junction kept 7 bases outside the gene matches. CDR1 and CDR2 (germline): MGHRA, YSYEKL. The length of the CDR3 is 16 residues. CDR3 loop: CASSQATSGLGNEQFF. CDR3 coding DNA: TGCGCCAGCAGCCAAGCGACTAGCGGGTTAGGTAATGAGCAGTTCTTC.

The rearrangement links TRBV28 to TRBJ2-7; the match to TRBD1 covers 7 bases. The germline CDR1 and CDR2 sequences are MDHEN and SYDVKM. The CDR3 is made up of 13 amino acids. The ends lost 6 bases at V and 6 bases at J; junction bases unmatched: 8. This chain's CDR3 is CASSRGMVSEQYF. The DNA of the CDR3 is TGTGCCAGCAGCAGGGGGATGGTGAGCGAGCAGTACTTC.

The chain employs TRBV10-3 and TRBJ2-5, with D tentatively TRBD1 (5 bases). The CDR3 sequence is 14 residues long. From germline, CDR1 is ENHRY and CDR2 SYGVKD. Trimming removed 0 bases from V and 7 bases from J, with 12 bases in between. CDR3 in DNA: TGTGCCATCAGTGAGTCACCAGGGTCGGGGACCCAGTACTTC. Translation: CAISESPGSGTQYF.

The chain carries TRBV7-2 and TRBJ1-4; D unresolved. Trimming pared 5 bases from V and 5 bases from J, leaving 6 bases between. Looked up from germline, CDR1 is SGHTA and CDR2 is FQGNSA. CDR3 length: 12 residues. CDR3 sequence reads: CASSPPNEKLFF. In nucleotides, the CDR3 is TGTGCCAGCAGCCCTCCCAATGAAAAACTGTTTTTT.

The table lists this clone with a count of one. The chain joins TRBV5-1 to TRBJ1-1; tentatively, D is TRBD1 (6 bases). Trimming shortened V by 5 bases and J by 0 bases, and 11 bases separated the two germline ends. The V gene's germline CDR1 is SGHRS and CDR2 YFSETQ. CDR3 length: 14 amino acids. CDR3 protein: CASSGAGVNTEAFF. CDR3 coding DNA: TGCGCCAGCAGTGGAGCAGGGGTGAACACTGAAGCTTTCTTT.

In its sample, this clone was seen a few times. The genes are TRBV20-1 and TRBJ2-7, with TRBD2 as a possible D gene (6 bases). Germline V gives CDR1 DFQATT, CDR2 SNEGSKA (reference sequence). V was clipped by 3 bases and J by 0 bases, with 27 bases between them. CDR3 length: 19 amino acids. The CDR3 sequence is CSASCRLGVRGGDSYEQYF. The CDR3 DNA reads as TGCAGTGCTAGTTGTCGGTTGGGGGTAAGAGGAGGGGACTCCTACGAGCAGTACTTC.

Details on this clone: Germline and junction disagree at one end, which may indicate a read error. The chain is built from TRBV5-6 and TRBJ1-2; D unclear. The germline CDR1 and CDR2 sequences are SGHDT and YYEEEE. The CDR3 is 11 amino acids. CDR3 in amino acids: CASSPQRRPIF. In nucleotides, the CDR3 is TGTGCCAGCAGCCCGCAACGGAGGCCGATATTC.